A selection of T cell receptor beta chains follows, all from one sample in a study of T cells in Graves' hyperthyroidism and ophthalmopathy. TCRdb called the multiplex PCR reads again in MiXCR, with one record for every CDR3 protein. The table lists 300,000 to 450,000 distinct CDR3 sequences, more than 15% of them singletons. Sequenced input: blood. These receptors were taken from a woman younger than 30 with Graves' hyperthyroidism that later progressed to Graves' ophthalmopathy. Each CDR3 is given without its conserved first and last residue.

>TRBV7-6
ASSLDKQETQY
>TRBV28
ASSFEQVDSPLH
>TRBV11-3
ASSSRTEADTQY
>TRBV28
ASSYHLRDNDYEQY
>TRBV28
ASSYGILYEQY
>TRBV24-1
ATSDLQVSGELF
>TRBV28
ASSSSEARVMGYT
>TRBV3-1
ASSQDNGVNQPQH
>TRBV3-1
ASSQDTSGGGEQF
>TRBV6-1
ASSHLTDRGQANYGYT
>TRBV12-3/TRBV12-4
ASSLSGQPYEQY
>TRBV3-1
ASSQDPAVSYEQY
>TRBV27
ASSPRQGWGTDTQY
>TRBV2
ASSVRKGLAGGPPDTQH
>TRBV25-1
ASSKTLGVNSPLH
>TRBV11-2
ASSSLMGGLGYEQY
>TRBV6-1
ASSSQAGTSGRNEQF
>TRBV4-1
ASSQGPWVAGAWDTQY
>TRBV7-2
ASSSGLADNEQF
>TRBV20-1
SARDQGDEKLF
>TRBV9
ASSAHTGDEQY
>TRBV28
ASSLVAGELF
>TRBV2
ASSEQREVGNEQF
>TRBV5-1
ASSLGQAPPTDTQY
>TRBV12-3/TRBV12-4
ASSPLAGGPDTQY
>TRBV12-3/TRBV12-4
ASSRDSSSSTDTQY
>TRBV28
ASISTAISGNTIY
>TRBV7-2
ASSLAQGPTYEQY
>TRBV2
ASSVDSYSYEQY
>TRBV29-1
SVEVRLDTQY
>TRBV30
AWSVTGGFGEKLF
>TRBV27
ASSLSRLASNTGELF
>TRBV2
ASSDGGPKY
>TRBV19
ASSIGRGRDPGDGYT
>TRBV20-1
SARLFSGGNQPQH
>TRBV3-1
ASISGRAITDTQY
>TRBV28
ASSSPGQGRSGLAF
>TRBV5-1
ASSLEGTEGTEAF
>TRBV5-1
ASSLEGGGKSEQY
>TRBV2
ASILGQGNTIY
>TRBV4-2
ASSQGGTGGEQY